This T cell receptor beta chain emerged from a study of cytomegalovirus exposure and HLA in healthy donors. Study outcomes and limitations: Versus the approximately 700-donor mean, an Asian-associated ancestry cluster reportedly showed fewer N-insertions in a later analysis. The authors reported that TCR beta sequences could predict HLA-A and HLA-B alleles. These predictions were accurate for most subjects in the first cohort. An analysis was carried out at a later point. It showed that HLA-associated TCR beta chains were more clonally expanded than equally common non-associated chains. Among CMV-associated TCR beta chains, most appeared HLA-restricted in a later analysis.

With regard to this clone: No antigen is known for it.

The CDR3 runs to 13 residues. Deletions cut 6 bases from V and 0 bases from J, with 9 bases between. Germline V CDR1 and CDR2: SGDLS, YYNGEE. This PCR relied on a set of 60 Vbeta primers and 13 Jbeta primers. The repertoire was sequenced with immunoSEQ multiplex PCR; TCRdb's copy has only in-frame clones and lacks some. The sample contains about 120,000 clones, around 79% of which appear only once. The rearrangement uses TRBV9 and TRBJ1-1; D perhaps matches TRBD1 (5 bases). The clonotype comes from a woman aged 18-29 years in good health and CMV-seronegative. Input material: PBMCs. DNA of the CDR3: TGTGCCAGCACTCGGGGGATGAACACTGAAGCTTTCTTT. Translation: CASTRGMNTEAFF.